The rows below give T cell receptor beta chains drawn from one sample of a study of blood T cell repertoires in COVID-19. Using immunoSEQ multiplex PCR, the repertoire was profiled, and TCRdb retains in-frame clones only, with some absent. Among roughly 100,000 clones listed, over 85% were seen once. Material for sequencing was peripheral blood. These receptors were taken from a woman aged 45-65 years with COVID-19, enrolled during active disease. Both conserved end residues are trimmed from each CDR3. Each record gives: CDR3 length, V gene, clone size, CDR3 protein. A clone size is listed for some rows: how often the clone was seen (once, few, many), or a class if it is expanded.

cdr3_length: 11; v_call: TRBV30; clone_size: NA; cdr3_aa: AWSRRVNEKLF
cdr3_length: 12; v_call: TRBV28; clone_size: NA; cdr3_aa: ASSRRASRDTQY
cdr3_length: 13; v_call: TRBV13; clone_size: few; cdr3_aa: ASSSFDRVVNGYT
cdr3_length: 14; v_call: TRBV5-4; clone_size: NA; cdr3_aa: ASSPRDRVSNTEAF
cdr3_length: 12; v_call: TRBV7-9; clone_size: NA; cdr3_aa: ASSPDSTGNTIY
cdr3_length: 13; v_call: TRBV7-3; clone_size: NA; cdr3_aa: ASSLKRGYQETQY
cdr3_length: 10; v_call: TRBV29-1; clone_size: NA; cdr3_aa: SAHVPPRGYT
cdr3_length: 10; v_call: TRBV2; clone_size: NA; cdr3_aa: ASSETGNGYT
cdr3_length: 12; v_call: TRBV5-1; clone_size: NA; cdr3_aa: ASSLDGGEETQY
cdr3_length: 14; v_call: TRBV5-1; clone_size: NA; cdr3_aa: ASSSVDRDRNEKLF
cdr3_length: 14; v_call: TRBV3-1/TRBV3-2; clone_size: NA; cdr3_aa: ASSTPGQGADSPLH
cdr3_length: 15; v_call: TRBV7-9; clone_size: NA; cdr3_aa: ASSLVLGYGQGDEQY
cdr3_length: 12; v_call: TRBV12-5; clone_size: NA; cdr3_aa: ASVQGQGSYEQY
cdr3_length: 13; v_call: TRBV19; clone_size: NA; cdr3_aa: ASSTLGTGGSPLH
cdr3_length: 12; v_call: TRBV29-1; clone_size: NA; cdr3_aa: SVAVPGRSHGYT
cdr3_length: 11; v_call: TRBV6-5; clone_size: NA; cdr3_aa: ASRDRAPTEAF
cdr3_length: 10; v_call: TRBV27; clone_size: NA; cdr3_aa: ASSSWNTEAF
cdr3_length: 15; v_call: TRBV6-2/TRBV6-3; clone_size: NA; cdr3_aa: ASSNPDTFLAKNIQY
cdr3_length: 15; v_call: TRBV28; clone_size: NA; cdr3_aa: ASSLPSGGLSYNEQF
cdr3_length: 15; v_call: TRBV19; clone_size: once; cdr3_aa: ASSDDRGLRVGTEAF
cdr3_length: 15; v_call: TRBV3-1/TRBV3-2; clone_size: NA; cdr3_aa: ASSPPARGRSYNEQF
cdr3_length: 11; v_call: TRBV5-1; clone_size: NA; cdr3_aa: ASSADSYNEQF
cdr3_length: 12; v_call: TRBV3-1/TRBV3-2; clone_size: NA; cdr3_aa: ASSQDGGFNEQF
cdr3_length: 12; v_call: TRBV6-5; clone_size: few; cdr3_aa: ASSFRRSNQPQH
cdr3_length: 13; v_call: TRBV27; clone_size: NA; cdr3_aa: ASSPQGAARQPQH
cdr3_length: 13; v_call: TRBV5-1; clone_size: NA; cdr3_aa: ASSLGTGKFSPLH
cdr3_length: 12; v_call: TRBV6-1; clone_size: NA; cdr3_aa: ASSDQGSNQPQH
cdr3_length: 14; v_call: TRBV13; clone_size: NA; cdr3_aa: ASSSLGGGKAGELF
cdr3_length: 15; v_call: TRBV11-3; clone_size: NA; cdr3_aa: ASSLRQGREVAQPQH
cdr3_length: 13; v_call: TRBV2; clone_size: NA; cdr3_aa: ASSEDSPSGNTIY
cdr3_length: 12; v_call: TRBV5-4; clone_size: NA; cdr3_aa: ASTLNQGSLEQY
cdr3_length: 13; v_call: TRBV9; clone_size: NA; cdr3_aa: ASSETGGRTDTQY
cdr3_length: 14; v_call: TRBV25-1; clone_size: NA; cdr3_aa: ASSELTGRFLGGYT
cdr3_length: 11; v_call: TRBV14; clone_size: NA; cdr3_aa: ASSYRGNYGYT
cdr3_length: 15; v_call: TRBV28; clone_size: NA; cdr3_aa: ASSFPGHGTAFQPQH
cdr3_length: 11; v_call: TRBV6-5; clone_size: NA; cdr3_aa: ADSTGMNTEAF
cdr3_length: 12; v_call: TRBV27; clone_size: NA; cdr3_aa: ASSPPLGGSPLH
cdr3_length: 11; v_call: TRBV27; clone_size: NA; cdr3_aa: ASSQGAGHGYT
cdr3_length: 12; v_call: TRBV6-5; clone_size: NA; cdr3_aa: ASSFRDRVHEQY
cdr3_length: 10; v_call: TRBV6-2/TRBV6-3; clone_size: NA; cdr3_aa: ASSLVPYEQY
cdr3_length: 13; v_call: TRBV4-1; clone_size: NA; cdr3_aa: ASSQVGVSGNTIY
cdr3_length: 14; v_call: TRBV19; clone_size: NA; cdr3_aa: ASSIITGQMNTEAF
cdr3_length: 14; v_call: TRBV7-8; clone_size: NA; cdr3_aa: ASREAGGPRTGELF
cdr3_length: 13; v_call: TRBV14; clone_size: NA; cdr3_aa: ASSQDHRDGYGYT
cdr3_length: 16; v_call: TRBV19; clone_size: once; cdr3_aa: ASSIEGEPGQGVSPLH
cdr3_length: 13; v_call: TRBV25-1; clone_size: NA; cdr3_aa: ASSATGTGLNEQF
cdr3_length: 14; v_call: TRBV7-9; clone_size: NA; cdr3_aa: ASSFWAGASTDTQY
cdr3_length: 11; v_call: TRBV6-1; clone_size: NA; cdr3_aa: ASSDQGHTEAF
cdr3_length: 13; v_call: TRBV6-4; clone_size: NA; cdr3_aa: ASSETGDPQETQY
cdr3_length: 12; v_call: TRBV5-6; clone_size: NA; cdr3_aa: ASVKAWYSYGYT
cdr3_length: 13; v_call: TRBV5-1; clone_size: NA; cdr3_aa: ASSFDQGRTDTQY